These 10 T cell receptor beta chains originate from one sample sequenced in a study of blood T cell repertoires in COVID-19. This table comes from immunoSEQ multiplex PCR, and its TCRdb copy is limited to in-frame clones, with some not included. The sample comprises tens of thousands of clones, 88% of which are singletons, and around 30% rests with the top ten. Sequenced material: peripheral blood. Receptors originate from a man aged 45-65 years with acute or convalescent COVID-19.

The V and J genes are TRBV9 and TRBJ2-7, with TRBD1 as a possible D gene (6 bases). The germline V gene has CDR1 SGDLS and CDR2 YYNGEE. V was trimmed by 0 bases and J by 0 bases, leaving 7 bases between them. The CDR3 totals 14 residues. The CDR3 region is CASSVGDISYEQYF. CDR3 nucleotides: TGTGCCAGCAGCGTAGGGGACATCTCCTACGAGCAGTACTTC.

This chain uses TRBV7-3 with TRBJ1-1; unclear D gene. Germline V gene lookup returns CDR1 SGHTA and CDR2 FQGTGA. The V gene lost 1 base and the J gene lost 1 base, with 10 bases spanning the gap. The length of the CDR3 is 15 residues. The DNA of the CDR3 is TGTGCCAGCAGCTTAAGTTCGGGAGGGAACACTGAAGCTTTCTTT. Its translation: CASSLSSGGNTEAFF.

The chain joins TRBV19 to TRBJ2-1; D is possibly TRBD2 (5 bases). The CDR3 sequence is 11 residues long. Between the trimmed V and J ends, which lost 4 bases and 9 bases, there was a span of 7 bases. From germline, CDR1 is LNHDA and CDR2 SQIVND (reference sequence). The chain's CDR3 is CASSNRGEQFF. DNA of the CDR3: TGTGCCAGTAGTAACCGGGGTGAGCAGTTCTTC.

The chain couples TRBV11-2 to TRBJ2-7, with 8 bases aligning to TRBD1. The junction had 4 bases not matched to a gene; V was cut back by 3 bases and J by 6 bases. Germline V gene data show CDR1 as SGHAT and CDR2 as FQNNGV. The CDR3 contains 13 residues. The CDR3 protein is CASSFQGATEQYF. The CDR3 coding sequence is TGTGCCAGCAGCTTCCAGGGGGCGACCGAGCAGTACTTC.

The rearrangement links TRBV6-6 to TRBJ2-7; TRBD1 agrees at 9 bases. Germline V lookup: CDR1 MNHNY, CDR2 SVGAGI (reference sequence). Trimming removed 5 bases from V and 5 bases from J; junction bases left unmatched: 10. The CDR3 has 15 residues. The CDR3 coding sequence is TGTGCCAGCAGTCCCTCGACAGGGGGAGTCCACGAGCAGTACTTC. It encodes CASSPSTGGVHEQYF.

Here the CDR3 DNA reads TGTGCCATCAATGGGGCCTCTAACTATGGCTACACCTTC. Protein product: CAINGASNYGYTF. The J gene is TRBJ1-2, the V gene TRBV10-3; possibly TRBD1 for D (5 bases). Germline values: CDR1 ENHRY, CDR2 SYGVKD. This CDR3 is built from 13 residues. Trimming shortened V by 7 bases and J by 0 bases, and 9 bases separated the two germline ends.

This clone has just one count. V usage is TRBV10-2 and J usage is TRBJ2-7; TRBD1 is a possible D gene (5 bases). Germline CDR1 reads WSHSY; CDR2 reads SAAADI. This CDR3 has 13 amino acids. The germline V and J ends were trimmed by 3 bases and 2 bases, with 8 bases remaining between them. The CDR3 spells CASSDREPYEQYF. In DNA form, the CDR3 reads TGCGCCAGCAGTGACAGGGAACCCTACGAGCAGTACTTC.

The CDR3 nucleotides read TGTGCCAGCAGCCCAGGGGACGGTGCTAACTATGGCTACACCTTC. Amino acid sequence: CASSPGDGANYGYTF. The chain has TRBV7-9 and TRBJ1-2; tentatively, D is TRBD1 (6 bases). The CDR3 extends over 15 amino acids. Trimming removed 5 bases from V and 0 bases from J, with 13 bases in between. Germline V gives CDR1 SEHNR, CDR2 FQNEAQ (reference sequence).

The chain joins TRBV10-3 to TRBJ2-3; 7 nucleotides align to TRBD2. The germline gives CDR1 ENHRY, CDR2 SYGVKD. Trimming cost V 10 bases and J 2 bases; bases outside gene matches: 9. The CDR3 contains 14 residues. The CDR3 DNA reads TGTGCCACCAACCGGGACTACAACACAGATACGCAGTATTTT. It specifies CATNRDYNTDTQYF.

The table lists this clone with a count of one. This sequence joins TRBV5-1 and TRBJ1-3; TRBD1 aligns across 8 bases. The V gene end was trimmed by 4 bases and the J gene end by 4 bases; junction bases not matched to a gene: 4. The CDR3 has 14 residues. The germline V gene encodes CDR1 SGHRS and CDR2 YFSETQ. For the CDR3, the DNA is TGCGCCAGCAGCCCCGGGGACAGGGGAAACACCATATATTTT. Protein product: CASSPGDRGNTIYF.